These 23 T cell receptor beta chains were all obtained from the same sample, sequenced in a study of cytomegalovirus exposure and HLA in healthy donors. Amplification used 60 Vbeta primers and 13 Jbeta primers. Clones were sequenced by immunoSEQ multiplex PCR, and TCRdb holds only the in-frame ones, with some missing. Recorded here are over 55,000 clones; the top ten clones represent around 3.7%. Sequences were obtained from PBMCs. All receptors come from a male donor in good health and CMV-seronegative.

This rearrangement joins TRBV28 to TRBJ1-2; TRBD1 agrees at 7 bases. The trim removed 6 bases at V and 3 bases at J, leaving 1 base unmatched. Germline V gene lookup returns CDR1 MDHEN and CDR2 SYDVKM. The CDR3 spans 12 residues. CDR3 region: CASRRGHYGYTF. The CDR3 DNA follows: TGTGCCAGCAGGAGGGGGCACTATGGCTACACCTTC.

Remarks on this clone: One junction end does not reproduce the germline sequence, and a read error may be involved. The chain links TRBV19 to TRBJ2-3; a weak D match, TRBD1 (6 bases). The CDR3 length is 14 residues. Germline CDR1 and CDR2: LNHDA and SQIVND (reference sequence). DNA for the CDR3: TGTGCCAGTACTACGGGACAAGGCACAGATAAGCAGTATTTT. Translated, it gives CASTTGQGTDKQYF.

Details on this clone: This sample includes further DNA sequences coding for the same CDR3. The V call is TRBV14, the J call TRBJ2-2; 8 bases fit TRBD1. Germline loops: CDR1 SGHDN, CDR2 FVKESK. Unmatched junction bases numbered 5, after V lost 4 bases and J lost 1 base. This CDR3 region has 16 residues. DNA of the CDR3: TGTGCCAGCAGCCCCGACAGGGGACTGAACACCGGGGAGCTGTTTTTT. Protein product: CASSPDRGLNTGELFF.

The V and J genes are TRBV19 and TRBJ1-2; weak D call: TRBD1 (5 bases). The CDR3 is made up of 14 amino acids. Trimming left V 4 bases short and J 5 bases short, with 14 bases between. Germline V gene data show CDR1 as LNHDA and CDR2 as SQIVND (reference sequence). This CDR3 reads CASSTSYGGYGYTF. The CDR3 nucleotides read TGTGCCAGTAGTACCTCTTATGGGGGGTATGGCTACACCTTC.

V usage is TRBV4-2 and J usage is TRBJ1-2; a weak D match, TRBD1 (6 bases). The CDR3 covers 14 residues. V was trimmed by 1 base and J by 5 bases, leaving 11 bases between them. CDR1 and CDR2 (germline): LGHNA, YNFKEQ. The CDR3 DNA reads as TGTGCCAGCAGCCAAGGCCTACAGGGATATGGCTACACCTTC. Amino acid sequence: CASSQGLQGYGYTF.

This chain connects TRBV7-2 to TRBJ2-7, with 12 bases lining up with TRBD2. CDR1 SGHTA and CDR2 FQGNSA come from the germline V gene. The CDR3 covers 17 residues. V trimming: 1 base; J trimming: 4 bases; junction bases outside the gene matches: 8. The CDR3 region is CASSLGLAGESRYEQYF. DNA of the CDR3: TGTGCCAGCAGCTTAGGACTAGCGGGAGAGTCTAGGTACGAGCAGTACTTC.

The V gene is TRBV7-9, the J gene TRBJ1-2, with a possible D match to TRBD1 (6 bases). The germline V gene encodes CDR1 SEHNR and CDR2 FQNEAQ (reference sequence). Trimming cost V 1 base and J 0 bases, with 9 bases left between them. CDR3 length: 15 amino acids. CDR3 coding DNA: TGTGCCAGCAGCTTAGATGGACAGCCTAACTATGGCTACACCTTC. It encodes CASSLDGQPNYGYTF.

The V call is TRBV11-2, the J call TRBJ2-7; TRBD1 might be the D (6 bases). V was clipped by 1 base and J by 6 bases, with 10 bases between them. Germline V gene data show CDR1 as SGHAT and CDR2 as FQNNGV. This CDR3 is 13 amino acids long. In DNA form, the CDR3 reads TGTGCCAGCAGCTTAGTCAGGGGCTCCGAGCAGTACTTC. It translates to CASSLVRGSEQYF. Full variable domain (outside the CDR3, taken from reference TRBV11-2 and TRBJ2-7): EAGVAQSPRYKIIEKRQSVAFWCNPISGHATLYWYQQILGQGPKLLIQFQNNGVVDDSQLPKDRFSAERLKGVDSTLKIQPAKLEDSAVYLCASSLVRGSEQYFGPGTRLTVT.

The CDR3 sequence is CASSPNGQGDTEAFF. In DNA, the CDR3 is TGTGCCAGCAGTCCCAATGGCCAGGGCGACACTGAAGCTTTCTTT. V gene TRBV28 combines with J gene TRBJ1-1; TRBD1 is a possible D gene (5 bases). The CDR3 extends over 15 amino acids. From germline, CDR1 is MDHEN and CDR2 SYDVKM. V was pared by 5 bases and J by 3 bases, with 16 bases between.

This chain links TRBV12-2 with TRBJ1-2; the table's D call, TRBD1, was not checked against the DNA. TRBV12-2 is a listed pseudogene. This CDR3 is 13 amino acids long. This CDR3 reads CASRLGQDYGYTF. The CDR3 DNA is TGTGCAAGTCGCTTAGGACAGGACTATGGCTACACCTTC.

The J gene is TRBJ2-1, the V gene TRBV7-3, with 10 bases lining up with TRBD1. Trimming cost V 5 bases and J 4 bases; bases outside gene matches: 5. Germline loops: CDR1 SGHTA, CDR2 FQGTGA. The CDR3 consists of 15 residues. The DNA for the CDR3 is TGTGCCAGCAGCCTCGGGACAGGGGTTTACAATGAGCAGTTCTTC. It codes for CASSLGTGVYNEQFF. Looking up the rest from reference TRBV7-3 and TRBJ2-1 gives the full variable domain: GAGVSQTPSNKVTEKGKYVELRCDPISGHTALYWYRQSLGQGPEFLIYFQGTGAADDSGLPNDRFFAVRPEGSVSTLKIQRTERGDSAVYLCASSLGTGVYNEQFFGPGTRLTVL.

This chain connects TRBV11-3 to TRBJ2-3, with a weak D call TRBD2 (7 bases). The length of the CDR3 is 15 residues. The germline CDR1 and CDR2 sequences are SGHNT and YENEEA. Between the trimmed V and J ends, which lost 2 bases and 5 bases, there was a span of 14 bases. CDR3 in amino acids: CASSLRGGPGDTQYF. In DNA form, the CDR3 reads TGTGCCAGCAGCTTAAGGGGGGGGCCAGGAGATACGCAGTATTTT.

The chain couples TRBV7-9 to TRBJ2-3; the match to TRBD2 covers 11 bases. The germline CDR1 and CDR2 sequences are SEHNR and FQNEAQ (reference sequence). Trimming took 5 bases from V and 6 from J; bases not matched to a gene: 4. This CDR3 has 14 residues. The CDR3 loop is CASSVASGRDTQYF. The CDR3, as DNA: TGTGCCAGCAGCGTGGCTAGCGGGAGGGATACGCAGTATTTT.

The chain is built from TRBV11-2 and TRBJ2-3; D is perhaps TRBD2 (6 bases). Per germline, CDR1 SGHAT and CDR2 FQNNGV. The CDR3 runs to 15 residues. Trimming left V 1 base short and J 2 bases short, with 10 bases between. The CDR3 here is CASSLAGVTTDTQYF. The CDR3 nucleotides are TGTGCCAGCAGCTTAGCGGGGGTTACCACAGATACGCAGTATTTT.

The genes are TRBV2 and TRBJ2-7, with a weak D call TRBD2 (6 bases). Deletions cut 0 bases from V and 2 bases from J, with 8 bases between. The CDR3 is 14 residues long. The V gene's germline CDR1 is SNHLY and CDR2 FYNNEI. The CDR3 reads CASSEAAGPYEQYF. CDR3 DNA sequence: TGTGCCAGCAGTGAAGCCGCGGGGCCCTACGAGCAGTACTTC.

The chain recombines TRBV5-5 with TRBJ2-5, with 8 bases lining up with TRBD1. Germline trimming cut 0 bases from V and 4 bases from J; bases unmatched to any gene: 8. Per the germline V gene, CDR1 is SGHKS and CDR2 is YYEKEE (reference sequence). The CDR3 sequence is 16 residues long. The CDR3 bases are TGTGCCAGCAGCTTGGGAGCAGGGGGCTTAGGAGAGACCCAGTACTTC. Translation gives CASSLGAGGLGETQYF. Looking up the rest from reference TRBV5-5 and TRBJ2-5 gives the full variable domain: DAGVTQSPTHLIKTRGQQVTLRCSPISGHKSVSWYQQVLGQGPQFIFQYYEKEERGRGNFPDRFSARQFPNYSSELNVNALLLGDSALYLCASSLGAGGLGETQYFGPGTRLLVL.

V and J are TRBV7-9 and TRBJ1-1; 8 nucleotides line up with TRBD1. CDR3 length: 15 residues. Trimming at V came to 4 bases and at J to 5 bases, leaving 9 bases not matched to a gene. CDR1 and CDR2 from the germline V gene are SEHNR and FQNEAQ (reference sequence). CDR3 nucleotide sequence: TGTGCCAGCAGCTCTGGACAGGGAGGGCGGACTGAAGCTTTCTTT. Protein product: CASSSGQGGRTEAFF.

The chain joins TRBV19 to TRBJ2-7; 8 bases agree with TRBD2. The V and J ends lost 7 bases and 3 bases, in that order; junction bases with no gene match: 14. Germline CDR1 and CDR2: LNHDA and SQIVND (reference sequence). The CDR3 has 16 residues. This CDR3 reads CASTGTSAGGDYEQYF. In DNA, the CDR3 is TGTGCCAGTACGGGGACATCGGCGGGGGGCGACTACGAGCAGTACTTC.

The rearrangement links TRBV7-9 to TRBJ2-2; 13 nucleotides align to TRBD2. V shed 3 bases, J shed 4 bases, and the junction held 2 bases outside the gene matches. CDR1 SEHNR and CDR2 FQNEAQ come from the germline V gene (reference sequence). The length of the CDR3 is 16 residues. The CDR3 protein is CASSLTSGRSTGELFF. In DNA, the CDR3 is TGTGCCAGCAGCTTGACTAGCGGGAGGTCCACCGGGGAGCTGTTTTTT.

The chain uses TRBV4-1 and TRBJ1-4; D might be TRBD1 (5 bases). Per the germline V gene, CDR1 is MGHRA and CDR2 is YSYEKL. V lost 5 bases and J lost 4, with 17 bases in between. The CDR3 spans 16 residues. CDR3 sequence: CASSSRAGGFNEKLFF. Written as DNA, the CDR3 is TGCGCCAGCAGCTCACGTGCTGGGGGGTTTAATGAAAAACTGTTTTTT.

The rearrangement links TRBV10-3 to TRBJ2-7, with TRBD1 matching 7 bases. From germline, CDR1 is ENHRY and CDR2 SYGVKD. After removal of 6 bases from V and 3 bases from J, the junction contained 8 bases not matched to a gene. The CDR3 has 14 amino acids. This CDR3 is CAIRPGQAFYEQYF. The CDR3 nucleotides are TGTGCCATCAGACCTGGACAGGCCTTCTACGAGCAGTACTTC.

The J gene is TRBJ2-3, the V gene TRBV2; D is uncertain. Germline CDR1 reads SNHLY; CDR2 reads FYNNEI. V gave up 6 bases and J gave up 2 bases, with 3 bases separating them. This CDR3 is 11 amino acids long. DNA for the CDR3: TGTGCCAGCAGCTACACAGATACGCAGTATTTT. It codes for CASSYTDTQYF.

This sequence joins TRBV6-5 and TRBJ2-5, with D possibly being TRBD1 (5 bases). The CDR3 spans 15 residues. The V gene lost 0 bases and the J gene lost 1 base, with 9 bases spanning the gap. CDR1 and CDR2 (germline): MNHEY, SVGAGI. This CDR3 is CASSYSGLPQETQYF. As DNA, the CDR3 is TGTGCCAGCAGTTACTCGGGGCTACCCCAAGAGACCCAGTACTTC.